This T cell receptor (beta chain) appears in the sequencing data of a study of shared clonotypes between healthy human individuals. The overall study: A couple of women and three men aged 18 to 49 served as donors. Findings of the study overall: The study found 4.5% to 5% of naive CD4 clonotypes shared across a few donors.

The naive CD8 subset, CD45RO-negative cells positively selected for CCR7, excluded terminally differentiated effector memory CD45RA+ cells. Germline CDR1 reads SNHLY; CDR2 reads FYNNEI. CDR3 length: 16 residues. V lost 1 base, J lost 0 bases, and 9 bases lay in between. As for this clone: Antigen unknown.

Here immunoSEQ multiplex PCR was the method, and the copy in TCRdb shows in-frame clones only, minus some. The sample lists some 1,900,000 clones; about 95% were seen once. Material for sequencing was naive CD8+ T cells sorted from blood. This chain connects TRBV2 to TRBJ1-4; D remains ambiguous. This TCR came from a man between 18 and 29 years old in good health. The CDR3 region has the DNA TGTGCCAGCAGTGAAGGGCAGCTTGCAACTAATGAAAAACTGTTTTTT. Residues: CASSEGQLATNEKLFF.